These T cell receptor beta chains were read from a single sample in a study of blood T cell repertoires in COVID-19. Assay used: immunoSEQ multiplex PCR; TCRdb lists only in-frame clones, some missing. The sample lists 300,000 to 500,000 clones; over 75% were seen once. The sample consisted of PBMCs or T cells enriched from blood (not recorded which). The origin of the receptors is a woman aged 35 to 49 with acute COVID-19. Each CDR3 is given with its conserved first and last residue. The D gene is left open where the match is weak. Clone size is shown for a subset of rows, as once, few, many or a class of expanded clone.

TRBJ2-7 - TRBV5-1 TRBD1 TGCGCCAGCAGCCTCCTACAGGGGTCGGCCTACGAGCAGTACTTC CASSLLQGSAYEQYF
TRBJ1-5 once TRBV6-5 - TGTGCCAGCCTGGGCAGATATCAGCCCCAGCATTTT CASLGRYQPQHF
TRBJ1-1 few TRBV7-8 TRBD1 TGTGCCAGCAGGCCTACAGGGGGCGCGGGATCCTTTGAAGCTTTCTTT CASRPTGGAGSFEAFF
TRBJ1-1 - TRBV5-4 - TGTGCCAGCAGCTTGGAAGGGGCGATGAACACTGAAGCTTTCTTT CASSLEGAMNTEAFF
TRBJ2-5 - TRBV14 TRBD2 TGTGCCAGCAGCCGATACGGGGGACTAGCAGGAGAGACCCAGTACTTC CASSRYGGLAGETQYF
TRBJ1-5 - TRBV19 - TGTGCCAGCCGGGGAGCGCTGGGGCAGCCCCAGCATTTT CASRGALGQPQHF
TRBJ2-5 - TRBV29-1 - TGCAGCGTTGAACGGGGGGAGACCCAGTACTTC CSVERGETQYF
TRBJ1-2 many TRBV12-3/TRBV12-4 - TGTGCCAGCAGTTTAAGGGAGGCCTATGGCTACACCTTC CASSLREAYGYTF
TRBJ2-6 - TRBV19 - TGTGCCAGTAGTTCACAGCCTTCTGGGGCCAACGTCCTGACTTTC CASSSQPSGANVLTF
TRBJ1-3 - TRBV5-1 - TGCGCCAGCAGCTTGGTCGGACAGTCTGGAAACACCATATATTTT CASSLVGQSGNTIYF
TRBJ1-1 - TRBV18 - TGTGCCAGCTCACCACAGCCCAACACTGAAGCTTTCTTT CASSPQPNTEAFF
TRBJ1-2 - TRBV15 - TGTGCCACCAGCAAAGAGGAGGGTGATGGCTACACCTTC CATSKEEGDGYTF
TRBJ2-7 - TRBV6-5 TRBD1 TGTGCCAGCAGTTATCGATCAGGGGGCTCCTACGAGCAGTACTTC CASSYRSGGSYEQYF
TRBJ1-4 - TRBV6-5 TRBD1 TGTGCCAGCAGCCGCGACAGGGGACGTGAAAAACTGTTTTTT CASSRDRGREKLFF
TRBJ1-1 few TRBV12-3/TRBV12-4 TRBD1 TGTGCCAGCAGTTTGCGAAGACAGGGAGCTTTCTTT CASSLRRQGAFF
TRBJ1-5 - TRBV6-2/TRBV6-3 - TGTGCCAGCAGTACCCACATGGGCAATCAGCCCCAGCATTTT CASSTHMGNQPQHF
TRBJ1-2 - TRBV5-6 TRBD1 TGTGCCAGCAGCTTCGGGGACAGGGGGCCAAACTATGGCTACACCTTC CASSFGDRGPNYGYTF
TRBJ2-7 - TRBV15 - TGTGCCACCAGCAGAGAGGCGGGTCCGAGTTACGAGCAGTACTTC CATSREAGPSYEQYF
TRBJ2-1 - TRBV10-3 TRBD2 TGTGCCATCAAGCCGTCGGGGCTAGCGGGGGGTAATGAGCAGTTCTTC CAIKPSGLAGGNEQFF
TRBJ2-3 - TRBV19 TRBD1 TGTGCCAGTAGTATACGGACAGGGGGCGCAGATACGCAGTATTTT CASSIRTGGADTQYF
TRBJ2-1 - TRBV10-2 TRBD2 TGCGCCAGCCTGGGACTAGCGGGGGGGTCCTACAATGAGCAGTTCTTC CASLGLAGGSYNEQFF
TRBJ1-1 - TRBV4-1 - TGCGCCAGCAGCCAAGAAGGCTGGGGGGAGGGCACTGAAGCTTTCTTT CASSQEGWGEGTEAFF
TRBJ2-5 - TRBV5-1 - TGCGCCAGCAGCTCGGGGAGTTACCAAGAGACCCAGTACTTC CASSSGSYQETQYF
TRBJ1-3 - TRBV30 - TGTGCCTGGGCAACAGGGATACCTGGAAACACCATATATTTT CAWATGIPGNTIYF
TRBJ2-1 - TRBV18 TRBD1 TGTGCCAGCTCACGGGACAGGAACTACAATGAGCAGTTCTTC CASSRDRNYNEQFF
TRBJ1-2 - TRBV11-2 - TGTGCCAGCAGCGTAGACCGTAATAATAACTATGGCTACACCTTC CASSVDRNNNYGYTF
TRBJ1-2 once TRBV18 TRBD1 TGTGCCAGCTCACCTCCCGACAGGGACTTCAACTATGGCTACACCTTC CASSPPDRDFNYGYTF
TRBJ2-3 - TRBV5-1 - TGCGCCAGCAGCTTGGACACGAGCACAGATACGCAGTATTTT CASSLDTSTDTQYF
TRBJ2-1 - TRBV5-6 TRBD1 TGTGCCAGCAGCCGGGACAGGGGAGACAATGAGCAGTTCTTC CASSRDRGDNEQFF
TRBJ2-3 - TRBV9 - TGTGCCAGCAGCGTAGTAGGAGCGGGTGTGGGAGATACGCAGTATTTT CASSVVGAGVGDTQYF
TRBJ1-5 - TRBV5-1 TRBD1 TGCGCCAGCAGCCCTGGACAGGCGCATAGCAATCAGCCCCAGCATTTT CASSPGQAHSNQPQHF
TRBJ2-5 - TRBV2 TRBD1 TGTGCCAGCAAGACAGGGGGGGGGACCCAGTACTTC CASKTGGGTQYF
TRBJ1-5 - TRBV6-1 - TGTGCCAGCAGTGAACGGACAGACACCCTTACCCAGCATTTT CASSERTDTLTQHF
TRBJ2-7 - TRBV3-1/TRBV3-2 - TGTGCCAGCAGCCGTCGACATTCCTACGAGCAGTACTTC CASSRRHSYEQYF
TRBJ2-4 - TRBV7-9 - TGTGCCAGCAGCCCACTCAACGGCATTCAGTACTTC CASSPLNGIQYF
TRBJ1-1 - TRBV7-6 - TGTGCCAGCAGCTTAGTATCCGGGGACACTGAAGCTTTCTTT CASSLVSGDTEAFF
TRBJ2-7 - TRBV4-1 - TGCGCCAGCAGCCCGAGTGGCGGCTACTACGAGCAGTACTTC CASSPSGGYYEQYF
TRBJ2-1 - TRBV7-6 TRBD1 TGTGCCAGCAGCTATGCAGGGGGTAAGGGCAATGAGCAGTTCTTC CASSYAGGKGNEQFF
TRBJ2-3 - TRBV5-4 - TGTGCCAGCAGAGGAGACTCATCACCCACAGATACGCAGTATTTT CASRGDSSPTDTQYF
TRBJ1-2 once TRBV6-5 TRBD1 TGTGCCAGCACGACAGGGCTCAACTATGGCTACACCTTC CASTTGLNYGYTF
TRBJ2-1 - TRBV18 TRBD1 TGTGCCAGCTCAGATGGACAGGGAGTGGACAATGAGCAGTTCTTC CASSDGQGVDNEQFF
TRBJ2-2 - TRBV6-6 TRBD2 TGTGCCAGCGGACTAGCGGGGGCTGTTGTGTCCGGGGAGCTGTTTTTT CASGLAGAVVSGELFF
TRBJ1-1 - TRBV9 - TGTGCCAGCAGCGAGACAGGAACTACTGAAGCTTTCTTT CASSETGTTEAFF
TRBJ1-2 - TRBV6-5 - TGTGCCAGCAGTTACTCGGACAGCGCTAACTATGGCTACACCTTC CASSYSDSANYGYTF
TRBJ2-7 - TRBV27 TRBD1 TGTGCCAGCAGTTCTAACCGGGACAGCTACGAGCAGTACTTC CASSSNRDSYEQYF
TRBJ2-5 - TRBV5-4 - TGTGCCAGCAGGGTAGACAGTTCACAAGAGACCCAGTACTTC CASRVDSSQETQYF
TRBJ1-6 - TRBV5-4 TRBD1 TGTGCCAGCAGGCCAGGACAGGGAAATAATTCACCCCTCCACTTT CASRPGQGNNSPLHF
TRBJ2-1 - TRBV4-1 - TGCGCCAGCAGCCAGCGGGGCAGGTCCTCTTTCGATGAGCAGTTCTTC CASSQRGRSSFDEQFF
TRBJ1-2 few TRBV3-1/TRBV3-2 - TGTGCCAGCAGCCCTCCTTACTTCCTCGGGTATGGCTACACCTTC CASSPPYFLGYGYTF
TRBJ2-3 - TRBV18 TRBD1 TGTGCCAGCTCAACACTACAGGGGGCCCCAGATACGCAGTATTTT CASSTLQGAPDTQYF
TRBJ1-2 once TRBV29-1 - TGCAGCGCTGACAGAATCTTAAACTATGGCTACACCTTC CSADRILNYGYTF
TRBJ1-5 - TRBV10-2 - TGCGCCAGCAGTGAGTCCGGGGGTCATCAGCCCCAGCATTTT CASSESGGHQPQHF
TRBJ1-2 - TRBV6-5 TRBD1 TGTGCCAGCAGTAGACTCGGACAGGGCAACTATGGCTACACCTTC CASSRLGQGNYGYTF